The 7 T cell receptor beta chains given below trace back to one sample, sequenced in a study of OX40 agonist ivuxolimab in advanced cancers. The assay was immunoSEQ multiplex PCR, and TCRdb's table has in-frame clones only and misses some. In the table there are roughly 76,000 clones, 88% of which are singletons. Specimen: CD4+ or CD8+ T cells sorted from blood, collected in a trial of the OX40 agonist ivuxolimab. The receptors stem from an adult with an advanced solid tumor such as melanoma, head and neck, liver or kidney cancer.

Notes on this clone: Other nucleotide sequences in the sample specify the same CDR3. This chain joins TRBV6-6 and TRBJ2-3, with D perhaps being TRBD1 or TRBD2 (6 bases each). Trimming pared 6 bases from V and 6 bases from J, leaving 16 bases between. The germline V gene has CDR1 MNHNY and CDR2 SVGAGI (reference sequence). The CDR3 has 14 residues. CDR3: CASRPWRDTDTQYF. DNA for the CDR3: TGTGCCAGCAGACCTTGGAGGGACACGGATACGCAGTATTTT.

The chain couples TRBV7-3 to TRBJ2-6; 7 bases are shared with TRBD2. CDR1 and CDR2 from the germline V gene are SGHTA and FQGTGA. CDR3 length: 18 amino acids. After removal of 0 bases from V and 0 bases from J, the junction contained 5 bases not matched to a gene. This CDR3 reads CASSLTLAGASGANVLTF. CDR3 DNA: TGTGCCAGCAGCTTAACTTTAGCGGGTGCCTCTGGGGCCAACGTCCTGACTTTC.

The CDR3, as DNA: TGTGCCAGCAGTTTAGGACACCAGGGGCAGCCCCAGCATTTT. Translation: CASSLGHQGQPQHF. V and J are TRBV6-5 and TRBJ1-5, with D possibly matching TRBD1 (6 bases). V was clipped by 4 bases and J by 7 bases, with 14 bases between them. The CDR3 sequence is 14 residues long. CDR1 is MNHEY, CDR2 SVGAGI, per germline.

The chain employs TRBV5-1 and TRBJ2-3; D possibly corresponds to TRBD2 (5 bases). V lost 1 base and J lost 8, with 17 bases in between. The CDR3 is made up of 15 amino acids. Germline V gene sequence: CDR1 SGHRS, CDR2 YFSETQ. This CDR3 reads CASSLLGEGLGTQYF. CDR3 coding DNA: TGCGCCAGCAGCTTGCTCGGGGAAGGCCTGGGTACGCAGTATTTT.

The chain links TRBV5-1 to TRBJ2-5; 11 bases are shared with TRBD2. Trimming took 0 bases from V and 4 from J; bases not matched to a gene: 5. CDR1 and CDR2 from the germline V gene are SGHRS and YFSETQ. The CDR3 runs to 16 residues. The DNA of the CDR3 is TGCGCCAGCAGCTTGGGAGTAGCGGGAGGGCGAGAGACCCAGTACTTC. Protein: CASSLGVAGGRETQYF. The complete variable domain, with remaining parts taken from reference TRBV5-1 and TRBJ2-5, reads KAGVTQTPRYLIKTRGQQVTLSCSPISGHRSVSWYQQTPGQGLQFLFEYFSETQRNKGNFPGRFSGRQFSNSRSEMNVSTLELGDSALYLCASSLGVAGGRETQYFGPGTRLLVL.

This rearrangement joins TRBV30 to TRBJ1-2; TRBD1 matches at 8 bases. The length of the CDR3 is 13 residues. With V trimmed by 4 bases and J by 8 bases, 9 bases remained unmatched. CDR1 and CDR2 from the germline V gene are GTSNPN and SVGIG (reference sequence). CDR3 region: CAWTAGTGGGYTF. Here the CDR3 DNA reads TGTGCCTGGACGGCTGGGACAGGAGGGGGCTACACCTTC.

This chain connects TRBV9 to TRBJ2-2; D remains unclear. Germline CDR1 reads SGDLS; CDR2 reads YYNGEE. The CDR3 has 16 residues. V lost 0 bases and J lost 0, with 9 bases in between. Here the CDR3 DNA reads TGTGCCAGCAGCGTAGCGGGCGGTTCGAACACCGGGGAGCTGTTTTTT. The encoded protein is CASSVAGGSNTGELFF.